The TCR beta chain described here comes from a study of blood T cell repertoires in COVID-19. Background on the study: COVID-19 samples from acute and convalescent phases originated in the United States, Italy and Spain.

In the authors' workflow: Scientists estimated how many nucleated cells there were by amplifying reference gene primers. The data were produced by immunoSEQ multiplex PCR, yet TCRdb's version contains in-frame clones alone and is incomplete. V, J and clone size are those of that table, while D and trimming were read from the DNA. In the table there are around 310,000 clones, 80% to 90% of which are singletons. Clinical histories supplied by participants themselves formed the basis of cohort assignment. Germline trimming cut 0 bases from V and 12 bases from J; bases unmatched to any gene: 12. This CDR3 comprises 15 residues.

The source is a man aged 25 to 45 who had recovered from COVID-19. The chain has TRBV5-3 and TRBJ1-5, with TRBD1 identical over 7 bases. TRBV5-3 is an ORF; its function is uncertain. The sequenced material came from PBMCs or T cells enriched from blood (not recorded which). CDR3 residues: CARSLGPGGRRVQHF. CDR3 DNA sequence: TGTGCCAGAAGCTTGGGCCCAGGGGGGCGACGGGTCCAGCATTTT.